This T cell receptor beta chain was recorded in a study of cytotoxic CD8 clonotypes in ibrutinib-treated CLL. Study summary: Researchers reported about a dozen relapsed/refractory and about 14 treatment-naive patients, roughly 17 of them IGHV unmutated.

A remark on this clone: Its target is unknown.

CDR3 size: 14 residues. Germline V gene lookup returns CDR1 MDHEN and CDR2 SYDVKM. Trimming removed 7 bases at V and 7 bases at J, with 16 bases between. Study-wide results and caveats: Private clonotypes, not public ones, expanded at ibrutinib response.

Produced via immunoSEQ multiplex PCR; TCRdb's table is partial and in-frame only. Of around 310,000 clones in the sample, roughly 85% were seen once. V gene TRBV28 combines with J gene TRBJ1-4, with D possibly TRBD1 on 6 matching bases. The input for sequencing was PBMCs, taken before ibrutinib treatment. The sequence derives from a human donor with chronic lymphocytic leukemia. CDR3 residues: CASTLKGGSEKLFF. The CDR3 coding sequence is TGTGCCAGCACCCTGAAGGGGGGGAGTGAAAAACTGTTTTTT.